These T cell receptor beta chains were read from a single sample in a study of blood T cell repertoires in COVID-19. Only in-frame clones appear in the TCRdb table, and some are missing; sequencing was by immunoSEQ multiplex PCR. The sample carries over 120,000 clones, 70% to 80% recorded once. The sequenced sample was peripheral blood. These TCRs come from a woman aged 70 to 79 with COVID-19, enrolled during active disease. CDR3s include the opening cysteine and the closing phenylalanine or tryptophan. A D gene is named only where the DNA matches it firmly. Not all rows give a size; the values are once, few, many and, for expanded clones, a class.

DNA: TGTGCCAGCAGCCAAGTCAGCGGTTTGGAGGCTGAAGCTTTCTTT; CDR3: CASSQVSGLEAEAFF; D: -; J: TRBJ1-1; V: TRBV3-1/TRBV3-2; size: -
DNA: TGCAGCGTTGGTAACAGGGTCGAGCAGTACTTC; CDR3: CSVGNRVEQYF; D: -; J: TRBJ2-7; V: TRBV29-1; size: -
DNA: TGTGCCAGCACCGAACAGGGGGCTATCGGCAATCAGCCCCAGCATTTT; CDR3: CASTEQGAIGNQPQHF; D: TRBD1; J: TRBJ1-5; V: TRBV7-8; size: few
DNA: TGCGCCAGCAGCCATAGACAGGGGAGTCAGCCCCAGCATTTT; CDR3: CASSHRQGSQPQHF; D: TRBD1; J: TRBJ1-5; V: TRBV4-1; size: once
DNA: TGTGCCAGTACCCCGGGTCTCCAGGGTTATCAGCCCCAGCATTTT; CDR3: CASTPGLQGYQPQHF; D: -; J: TRBJ1-5; V: TRBV19; size: -
DNA: TGCGCCAGCAGCTTGTCTGGCGGGGGGACAGATACGCAGTATTTT; CDR3: CASSLSGGGTDTQYF; D: TRBD2; J: TRBJ2-3; V: TRBV5-1; size: -
DNA: TGCAGCGTTAGGACAGGGGGCAACGAGCAGTACTTC; CDR3: CSVRTGGNEQYF; D: TRBD1; J: TRBJ2-7; V: TRBV29-1; size: -
DNA: TGCAGCGTTAGCGGGGGGGCTAATGAAAAACTGTTTTTT; CDR3: CSVSGGANEKLFF; D: -; J: TRBJ1-4; V: TRBV29-1; size: -
DNA: TGTGCCTGGTTCTCTCCCCGCTCCTACGAGCAGTACTTC; CDR3: CAWFSPRSYEQYF; D: -; J: TRBJ2-7; V: TRBV30; size: -
DNA: TGTGCCAGCCAGGGTCACGGCCTCTACGAGCAGTACTTC; CDR3: CASQGHGLYEQYF; D: -; J: TRBJ2-7; V: TRBV5-6; size: once
DNA: TGTGCCAGCAGTTACTCCGACCGGAAAGGGGCTGAGCAGTTCTTC; CDR3: CASSYSDRKGAEQFF; D: -; J: TRBJ2-1; V: TRBV6-2/TRBV6-3; size: -
DNA: TGTGCCAGCAGTGAATATGAGGCCAAAAGACAGCCCCAGCATTTT; CDR3: CASSEYEAKRQPQHF; D: -; J: TRBJ1-5; V: TRBV25-1; size: -
DNA: TGTGCCAGTGCCCTTGGGCCCAATCAGCCCCAGCATTTT; CDR3: CASALGPNQPQHF; D: -; J: TRBJ1-5; V: TRBV19; size: -
DNA: TGTGCCTGGAGTGTATTCTTCCGGACATCCAATAATTCACCCCTCCACTTT; CDR3: CAWSVFFRTSNNSPLHF; D: -; J: TRBJ1-6; V: TRBV30; size: few
DNA: TGTGCCAGCAGACAGGGGACGACACCCCTCCACTTT; CDR3: CASRQGTTPLHF; D: TRBD1; J: TRBJ1-6; V: TRBV2; size: few
DNA: TGTGCCAGCAGCGTAGTTAGCGGGGGGGCCGATGAGCAGTTCTTC; CDR3: CASSVVSGGADEQFF; D: TRBD2; J: TRBJ2-1; V: TRBV9; size: -
DNA: TGCGCCAGCAGTCAAACTATACCCGTGACGGCTACGCAGTATTTT; CDR3: CASSQTIPVTATQYF; D: -; J: TRBJ2-3; V: TRBV23-1; size: once
DNA: TGTGCTAGTGGGCGCCAGGGGGCGGATGAAGCTTTCTTT; CDR3: CASGRQGADEAFF; D: TRBD1; J: TRBJ1-1; V: TRBV12-5; size: -
DNA: TGTGCCAGCAGTTGGACAGGGGAGACTGAAGCTTTCTTT; CDR3: CASSWTGETEAFF; D: TRBD1; J: TRBJ1-1; V: TRBV12-3/TRBV12-4; size: -
DNA: TGTGCCAGCAGTTCAGCTCGGGTGAACACTGAAGCTTTCTTT; CDR3: CASSSARVNTEAFF; D: -; J: TRBJ1-1; V: TRBV5-4; size: -
DNA: TGTGCCAGCGGGGACAGGGCCTATCAGCCCCAGCATTTT; CDR3: CASGDRAYQPQHF; D: TRBD1; J: TRBJ1-5; V: TRBV12-3/TRBV12-4; size: few
DNA: TGTGCCAGTAGGAGGCAGGGGCGACTGAACACTGAAGCTTTCTTT; CDR3: CASRRQGRLNTEAFF; D: -; J: TRBJ1-1; V: TRBV19; size: -
DNA: TGTGCCAGCCGCCATACAAGCTCCTACAATGAGCAGTTCTTC; CDR3: CASRHTSSYNEQFF; D: -; J: TRBJ2-1; V: TRBV6-6; size: -
DNA: TGTGCCAGCAAGACAGGGATCCACAATGAGCAGTTCTTC; CDR3: CASKTGIHNEQFF; D: TRBD1; J: TRBJ2-1; V: TRBV28; size: few
DNA: TGTGCCAGCAGTAGCGGGGGGGCTGTCACAGATACGCAGTATTTT; CDR3: CASSSGGAVTDTQYF; D: TRBD2; J: TRBJ2-3; V: TRBV28; size: -
DNA: TGTGCCAGCAGGCAGGGGGCGCGTGGAAACACCATATATTTT; CDR3: CASRQGARGNTIYF; D: TRBD1; J: TRBJ1-3; V: TRBV2; size: -
DNA: TGTGTCGTCAACAGGGGGAACACTGAAGCTTTCTTT; CDR3: CVVNRGNTEAFF; D: TRBD1; J: TRBJ1-1; V: TRBV6-5; size: -
DNA: TGTGCCAGCAGCTACCAGCGGGGTTTCCAAGAGACCCAGTACTTC; CDR3: CASSYQRGFQETQYF; D: TRBD2; J: TRBJ2-5; V: TRBV7-2; size: -
DNA: TGCGCCAGCAGCCAAAGCGGGCCCAACAGGGGGACGGCGTCGCAGTACTTC; CDR3: CASSQSGPNRGTASQYF; D: TRBD1; J: TRBJ2-7; V: TRBV4-1; size: few
DNA: TGTGCCAGCAGTTTGTTAGTCTCGAGCAATGAGCAGTTCTTC; CDR3: CASSLLVSSNEQFF; D: -; J: TRBJ2-1; V: TRBV2; size: -
DNA: TGTGCCAGCAGTTTTCAGGCCGGTTTC; CDR3: CASSFQAGF; D: -; J: TRBJ2-7; V: TRBV27; size: -
DNA: TGTGCCAGCAGCAAAGCCCGGGACAGGAAAGTCTATGGCTACACCTTC; CDR3: CASSKARDRKVYGYTF; D: -; J: TRBJ1-2; V: TRBV21-1; size: -
DNA: TGCGCCAGCAGCTGGAAACTAGCGAGGGACTACGAGCAGTACTTC; CDR3: CASSWKLARDYEQYF; D: TRBD2; J: TRBJ2-7; V: TRBV5-1; size: once
DNA: TGTGCCAGCAGCTTGGATCTTCCCGCGGCAAATGGCTACACCTTC; CDR3: CASSLDLPAANGYTF; D: -; J: TRBJ1-2; V: TRBV5-6; size: -
DNA: TGTGCCAGCAGCTTAGGGGAGACTGAAGCTTTCTTT; CDR3: CASSLGETEAFF; D: -; J: TRBJ1-1; V: TRBV7-2; size: -
DNA: TGTGCCAGCAGCCTAGGGGGGGTCAATCAGCCCCAGCATTTT; CDR3: CASSLGGVNQPQHF; D: -; J: TRBJ1-5; V: TRBV7-2; size: -
DNA: TGTGCCAGCAGCTTAGACAATTTGAACACTGAAGCTTTCTTT; CDR3: CASSLDNLNTEAFF; D: -; J: TRBJ1-1; V: TRBV7-3; size: -
DNA: TGTGCCAGCAGCCCAGGGGGCGCAGAAGAAAAACTGTTTTTT; CDR3: CASSPGGAEEKLFF; D: TRBD1; J: TRBJ1-4; V: TRBV28; size: -
DNA: TGTGCCAGCAGTCCCCGACAGGGAAACACCATATATTTT; CDR3: CASSPRQGNTIYF; D: -; J: TRBJ1-3; V: TRBV27; size: -
DNA: TGTGCCAGCAGCTTAACACTAGCGGGGCAAGAGACCCAGTACTTC; CDR3: CASSLTLAGQETQYF; D: TRBD2; J: TRBJ2-5; V: TRBV5-4; size: -
DNA: TGTGCCAGCAGTGAATTCAAAGGGGCTACCTATGGCTACACCTTC; CDR3: CASSEFKGATYGYTF; D: -; J: TRBJ1-2; V: TRBV25-1; size: few
DNA: TGCGCCAGCAGCCCAGCGGGAGACACAGATACGCAGTATTTT; CDR3: CASSPAGDTDTQYF; D: TRBD2; J: TRBJ2-3; V: TRBV4-1; size: -
DNA: TGTGCCAGCAGTAAAGCTCTAACAGGGGGCTATGGCTACACCTTC; CDR3: CASSKALTGGYGYTF; D: TRBD1; J: TRBJ1-2; V: TRBV28; size: -
DNA: TGCGCCAGCAGCTTGACCGGGACAGGGGACCCCACCATATATTTT; CDR3: CASSLTGTGDPTIYF; D: TRBD1; J: TRBJ1-3; V: TRBV5-1; size: -
DNA: TGTGCCAGCAGTGCCAACCCTCTCCCCACCGGTGGCGAGCAGTACTTC; CDR3: CASSANPLPTGGEQYF; D: -; J: TRBJ2-7; V: TRBV6-1; size: -
DNA: TGTGCCAGCAGCTTAGCAAATACTGGAGGGGATGAGCAGTTCTTC; CDR3: CASSLANTGGDEQFF; D: -; J: TRBJ2-1; V: TRBV7-2; size: -
DNA: TGTGCCAGCAGTTATCAAGGGGCGGATGGCTACACCTTC; CDR3: CASSYQGADGYTF; D: -; J: TRBJ1-2; V: TRBV28; size: -
DNA: TGCACCAGCAGCCAGAACCTCGACAGGATGAACAATTCACCCCTCCACTTT; CDR3: CTSSQNLDRMNNSPLHF; D: -; J: TRBJ1-6; V: TRBV1; size: -
DNA: TGTGCCTGGAGTGTTAAGAGGAGCTCCTACAATGAGCAGTTCTTC; CDR3: CAWSVKRSSYNEQFF; D: -; J: TRBJ2-1; V: TRBV30; size: -
DNA: TGTGCCAGCAGCGTGTCGACAGGGAAGGGTGAAAAACTGTTTTTT; CDR3: CASSVSTGKGEKLFF; D: TRBD1; J: TRBJ1-4; V: TRBV9; size: once
DNA: TGTGCCAGCTCGCCTTCGTTCACTGGAGAGGGAAACACCATATATTTT; CDR3: CASSPSFTGEGNTIYF; D: -; J: TRBJ1-3; V: TRBV18; size: -
DNA: TGTGCCATCAGTCTCGCGGACAGGGACACTGAAGCTTTCTTT; CDR3: CAISLADRDTEAFF; D: TRBD1; J: TRBJ1-1; V: TRBV10-3; size: once
DNA: TGTGCCAGCAGCTTGGGGGGGAGGTCTAATGAAAAACTGTTTTTT; CDR3: CASSLGGRSNEKLFF; D: -; J: TRBJ1-4; V: TRBV5-4; size: few
DNA: TGTGCCAGCAGCCCCAACCCGGTCGGGGCCTACAATGAGCAGTTCTTC; CDR3: CASSPNPVGAYNEQFF; D: -; J: TRBJ2-1; V: TRBV3-1/TRBV3-2; size: -
DNA: TGTGCCAGCAGTTTATCGAGTTTTCAGGGGAACTATGGCTACACCTTC; CDR3: CASSLSSFQGNYGYTF; D: -; J: TRBJ1-2; V: TRBV28; size: -
DNA: TGCAGCGTTCGTCCCGGGACAGTCAGCACAGATACGCAGTATTTT; CDR3: CSVRPGTVSTDTQYF; D: TRBD1; J: TRBJ2-3; V: TRBV29-1; size: -
DNA: TGTGCCAGCAAAATGGGGACAGGGGATGGAGGCTACACCTTC; CDR3: CASKMGTGDGGYTF; D: TRBD1; J: TRBJ1-2; V: TRBV6-4; size: -
DNA: TGTGCCAGCAGCCCGCCGGCCGGGAGTCCCTCTTCCCGGGACTCCTCCTACGAGCAGTACTTC; CDR3: CASSPPAGSPSSRDSSYEQYF; D: -; J: TRBJ2-7; V: TRBV7-3; size: -
DNA: TGCGCCAGCAGCCAAGATACATCTCTCTTAAGCTCCTACAATGAGCAGTTCTTC; CDR3: CASSQDTSLLSSYNEQFF; D: -; J: TRBJ2-1; V: TRBV4-1; size: -
DNA: TGCGCCAGCAGCCACGCCAGACAGGCTAATGAAAAACTGTTTTTT; CDR3: CASSHARQANEKLFF; D: -; J: TRBJ1-4; V: TRBV5-1; size: -